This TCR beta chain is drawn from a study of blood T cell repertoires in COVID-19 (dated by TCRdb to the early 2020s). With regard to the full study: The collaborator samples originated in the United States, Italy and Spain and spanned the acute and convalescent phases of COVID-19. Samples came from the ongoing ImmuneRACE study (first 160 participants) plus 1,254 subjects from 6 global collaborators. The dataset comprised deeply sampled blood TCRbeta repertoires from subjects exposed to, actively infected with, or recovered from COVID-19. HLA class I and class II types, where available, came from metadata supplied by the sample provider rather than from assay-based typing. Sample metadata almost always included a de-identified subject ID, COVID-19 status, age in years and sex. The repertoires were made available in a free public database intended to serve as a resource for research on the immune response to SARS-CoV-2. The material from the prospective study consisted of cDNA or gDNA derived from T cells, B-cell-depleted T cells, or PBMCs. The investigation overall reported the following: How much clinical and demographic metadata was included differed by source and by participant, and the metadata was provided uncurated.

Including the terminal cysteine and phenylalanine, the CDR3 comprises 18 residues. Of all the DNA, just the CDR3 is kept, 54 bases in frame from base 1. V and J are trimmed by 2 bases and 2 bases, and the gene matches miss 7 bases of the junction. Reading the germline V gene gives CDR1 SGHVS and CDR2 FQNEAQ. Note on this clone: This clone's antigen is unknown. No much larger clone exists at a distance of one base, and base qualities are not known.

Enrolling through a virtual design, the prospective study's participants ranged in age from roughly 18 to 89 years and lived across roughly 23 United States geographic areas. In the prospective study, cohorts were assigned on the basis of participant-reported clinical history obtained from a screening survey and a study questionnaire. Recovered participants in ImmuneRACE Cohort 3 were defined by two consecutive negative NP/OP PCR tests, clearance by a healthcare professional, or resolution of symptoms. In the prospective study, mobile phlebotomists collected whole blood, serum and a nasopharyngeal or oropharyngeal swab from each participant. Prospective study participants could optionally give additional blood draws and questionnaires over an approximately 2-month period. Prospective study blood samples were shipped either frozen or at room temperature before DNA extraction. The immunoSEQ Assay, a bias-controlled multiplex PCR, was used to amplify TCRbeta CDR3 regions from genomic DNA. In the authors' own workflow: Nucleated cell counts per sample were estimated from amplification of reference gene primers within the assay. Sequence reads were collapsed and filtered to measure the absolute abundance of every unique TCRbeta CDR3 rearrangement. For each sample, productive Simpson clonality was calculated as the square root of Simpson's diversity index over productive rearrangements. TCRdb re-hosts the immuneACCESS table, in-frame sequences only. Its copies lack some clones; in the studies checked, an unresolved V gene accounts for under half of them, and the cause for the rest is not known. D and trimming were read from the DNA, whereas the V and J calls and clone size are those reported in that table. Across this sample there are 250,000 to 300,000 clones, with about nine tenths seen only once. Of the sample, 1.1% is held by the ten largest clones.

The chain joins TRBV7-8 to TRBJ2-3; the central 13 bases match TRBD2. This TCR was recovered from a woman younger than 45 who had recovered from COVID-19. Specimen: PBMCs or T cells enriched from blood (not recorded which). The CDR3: CASSLPKGTSGITDTQYF. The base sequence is TGTGCCAGCAGCTTACCGAAAGGGACTAGCGGGATCACAGATACGCAGTATTTT.